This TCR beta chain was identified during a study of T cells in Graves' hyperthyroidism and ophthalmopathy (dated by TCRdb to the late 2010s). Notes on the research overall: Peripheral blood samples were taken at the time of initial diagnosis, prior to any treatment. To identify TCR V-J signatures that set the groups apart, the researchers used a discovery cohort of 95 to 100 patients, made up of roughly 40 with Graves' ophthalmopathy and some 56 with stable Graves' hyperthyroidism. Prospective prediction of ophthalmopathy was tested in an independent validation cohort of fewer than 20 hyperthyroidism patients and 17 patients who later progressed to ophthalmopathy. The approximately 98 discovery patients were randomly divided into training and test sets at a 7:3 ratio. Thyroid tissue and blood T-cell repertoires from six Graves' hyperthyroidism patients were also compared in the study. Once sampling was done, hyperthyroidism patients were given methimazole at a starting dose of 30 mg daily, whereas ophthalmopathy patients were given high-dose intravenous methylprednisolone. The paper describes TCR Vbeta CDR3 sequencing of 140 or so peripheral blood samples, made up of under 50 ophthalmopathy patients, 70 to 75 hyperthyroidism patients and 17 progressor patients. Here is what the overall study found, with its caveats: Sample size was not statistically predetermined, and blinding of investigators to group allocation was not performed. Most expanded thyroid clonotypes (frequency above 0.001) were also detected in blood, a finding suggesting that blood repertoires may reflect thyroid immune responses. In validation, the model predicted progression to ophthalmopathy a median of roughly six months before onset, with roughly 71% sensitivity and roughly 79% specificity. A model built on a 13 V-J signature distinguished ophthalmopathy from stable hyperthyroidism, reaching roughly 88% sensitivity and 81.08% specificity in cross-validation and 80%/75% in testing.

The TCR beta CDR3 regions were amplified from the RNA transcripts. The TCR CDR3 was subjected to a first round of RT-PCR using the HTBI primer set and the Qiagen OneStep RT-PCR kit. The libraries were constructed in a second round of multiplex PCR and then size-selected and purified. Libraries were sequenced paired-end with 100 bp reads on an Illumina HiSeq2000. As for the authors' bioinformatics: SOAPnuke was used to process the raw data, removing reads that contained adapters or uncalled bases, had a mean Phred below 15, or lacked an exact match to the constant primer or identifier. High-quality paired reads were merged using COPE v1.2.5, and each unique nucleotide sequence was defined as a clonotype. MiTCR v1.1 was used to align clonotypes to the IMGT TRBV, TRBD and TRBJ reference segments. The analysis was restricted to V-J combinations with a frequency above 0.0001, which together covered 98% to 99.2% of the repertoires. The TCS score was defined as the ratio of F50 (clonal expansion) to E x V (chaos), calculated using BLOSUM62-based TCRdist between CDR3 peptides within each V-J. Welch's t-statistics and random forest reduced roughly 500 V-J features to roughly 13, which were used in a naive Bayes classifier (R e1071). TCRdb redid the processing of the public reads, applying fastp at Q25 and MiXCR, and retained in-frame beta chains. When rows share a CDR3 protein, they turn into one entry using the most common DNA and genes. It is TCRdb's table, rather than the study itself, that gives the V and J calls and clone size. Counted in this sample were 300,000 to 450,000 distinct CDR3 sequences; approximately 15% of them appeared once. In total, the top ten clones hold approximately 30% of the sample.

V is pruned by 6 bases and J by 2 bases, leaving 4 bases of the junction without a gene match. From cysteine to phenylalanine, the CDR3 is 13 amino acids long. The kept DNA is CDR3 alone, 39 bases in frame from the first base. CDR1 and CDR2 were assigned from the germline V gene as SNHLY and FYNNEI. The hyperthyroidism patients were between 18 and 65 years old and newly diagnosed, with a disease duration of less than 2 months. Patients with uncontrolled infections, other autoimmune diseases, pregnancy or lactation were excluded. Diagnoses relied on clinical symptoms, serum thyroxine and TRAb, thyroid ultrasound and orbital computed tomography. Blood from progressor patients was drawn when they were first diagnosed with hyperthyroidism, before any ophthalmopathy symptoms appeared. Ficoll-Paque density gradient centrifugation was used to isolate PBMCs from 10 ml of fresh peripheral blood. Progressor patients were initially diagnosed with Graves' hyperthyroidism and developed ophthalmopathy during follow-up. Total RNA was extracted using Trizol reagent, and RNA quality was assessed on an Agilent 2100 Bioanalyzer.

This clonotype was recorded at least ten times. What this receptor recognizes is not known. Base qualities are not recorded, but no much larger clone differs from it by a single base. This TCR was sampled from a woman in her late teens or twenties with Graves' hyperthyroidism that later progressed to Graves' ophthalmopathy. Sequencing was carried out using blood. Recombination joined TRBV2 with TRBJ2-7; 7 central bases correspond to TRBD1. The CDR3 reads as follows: CASSDRDTYEQYF. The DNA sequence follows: TGTGCCAGCAGCGACAGGGATACCTACGAGCAGTACTTC.